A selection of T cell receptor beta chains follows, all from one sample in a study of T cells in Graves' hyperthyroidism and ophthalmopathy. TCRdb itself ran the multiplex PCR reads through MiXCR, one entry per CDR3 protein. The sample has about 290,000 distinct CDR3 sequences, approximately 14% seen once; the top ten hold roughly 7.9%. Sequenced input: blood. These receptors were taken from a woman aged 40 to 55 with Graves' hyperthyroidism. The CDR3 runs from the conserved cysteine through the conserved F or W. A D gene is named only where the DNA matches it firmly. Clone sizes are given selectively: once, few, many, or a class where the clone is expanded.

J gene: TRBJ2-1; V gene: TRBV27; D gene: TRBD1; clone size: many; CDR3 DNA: TGTGCCAGCAGTATCACAGGGGTCGCCTACAATGAGCAGTTCTTC; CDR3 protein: CASSITGVAYNEQFF
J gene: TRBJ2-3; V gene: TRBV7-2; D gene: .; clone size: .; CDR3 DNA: TGTGCCAGCAGCTTAATTGGGACCGCCCCAGATACGCAGTATTTT; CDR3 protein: CASSLIGTAPDTQYF
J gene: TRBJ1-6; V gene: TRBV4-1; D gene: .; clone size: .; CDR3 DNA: TGCGCCAGCAGCCAAGACCAGGGGAGGGGATCACCCCTCCACTTT; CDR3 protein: CASSQDQGRGSPLHF
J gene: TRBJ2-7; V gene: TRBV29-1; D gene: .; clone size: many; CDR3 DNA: TGCAGCGTCGACACTTTCAGGGGTCCAGAAGGTGCCTACGAGCAGTACTTC; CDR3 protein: CSVDTFRGPEGAYEQYF
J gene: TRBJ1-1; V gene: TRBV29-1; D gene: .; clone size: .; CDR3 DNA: TGCAGCGTTGAAGATTGGAAGGGTGGCACTGAAGCTTTCTTT; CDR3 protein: CSVEDWKGGTEAFF
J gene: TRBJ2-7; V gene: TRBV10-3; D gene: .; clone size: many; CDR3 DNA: TGTGCCATCAGTGAGACGGTGGACTACGAGCAGTACTTC; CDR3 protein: CAISETVDYEQYF
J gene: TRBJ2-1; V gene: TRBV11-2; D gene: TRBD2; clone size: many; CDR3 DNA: TGTGCCAGCAGCATAAAGCGGGAGGGTTCCTACAATGAGCAGTTCTTC; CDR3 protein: CASSIKREGSYNEQFF
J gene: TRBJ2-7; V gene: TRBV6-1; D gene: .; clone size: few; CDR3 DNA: TGTGCCAGCACTCTACCCTTAGCCCCCTACGAGCAGTACTTC; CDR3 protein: CASTLPLAPYEQYF
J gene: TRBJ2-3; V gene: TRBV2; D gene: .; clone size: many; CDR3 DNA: TGTGCCAGCAGTGAAGCGCGAGTAGCGGTATTAGATACGCAGTATTTT; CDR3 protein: CASSEARVAVLDTQYF
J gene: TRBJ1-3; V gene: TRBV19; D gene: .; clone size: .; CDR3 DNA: TGTGCCAGCAACTCGGACATCCTCTCTGGAAACACCATATATTTT; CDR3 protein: CASNSDILSGNTIYF